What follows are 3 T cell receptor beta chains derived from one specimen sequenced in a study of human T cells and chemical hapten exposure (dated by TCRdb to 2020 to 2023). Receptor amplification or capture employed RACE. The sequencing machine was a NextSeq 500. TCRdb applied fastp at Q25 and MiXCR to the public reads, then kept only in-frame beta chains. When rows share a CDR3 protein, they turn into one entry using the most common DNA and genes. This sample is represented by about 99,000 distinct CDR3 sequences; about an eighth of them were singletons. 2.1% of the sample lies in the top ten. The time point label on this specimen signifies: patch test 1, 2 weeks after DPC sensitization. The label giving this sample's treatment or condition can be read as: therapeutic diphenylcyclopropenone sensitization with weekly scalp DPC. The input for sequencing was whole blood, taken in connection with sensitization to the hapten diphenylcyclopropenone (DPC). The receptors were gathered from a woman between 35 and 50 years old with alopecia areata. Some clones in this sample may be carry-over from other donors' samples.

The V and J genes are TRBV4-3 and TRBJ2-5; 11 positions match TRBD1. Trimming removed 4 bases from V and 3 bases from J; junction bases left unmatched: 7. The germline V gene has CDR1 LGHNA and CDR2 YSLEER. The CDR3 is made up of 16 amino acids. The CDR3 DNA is TGCGCCAGCAGCCGCGGGACAGGGGGTCTGGAAGAGACCCAGTACTTC. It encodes CASSRGTGGLEETQYF.

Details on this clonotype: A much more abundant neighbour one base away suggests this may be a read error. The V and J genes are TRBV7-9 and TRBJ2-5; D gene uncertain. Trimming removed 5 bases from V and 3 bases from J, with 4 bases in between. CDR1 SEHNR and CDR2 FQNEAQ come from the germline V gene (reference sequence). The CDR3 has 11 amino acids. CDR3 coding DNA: TGTGCCAGCAGCCGAAAAGAGACCCAGTACTTC. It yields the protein CASSRKETQYF.

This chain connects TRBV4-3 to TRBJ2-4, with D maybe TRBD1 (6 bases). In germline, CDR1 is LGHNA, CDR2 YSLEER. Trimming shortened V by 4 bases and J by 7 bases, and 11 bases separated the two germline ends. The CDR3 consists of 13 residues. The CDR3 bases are TGCGCCAGCAGCCCAGAAAGGGGGAACATTCAGTACTTC. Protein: CASSPERGNIQYF.